The 25 T cell receptor beta chains presented below share a single source sample, sequenced in a study of T cells in Graves' hyperthyroidism and ophthalmopathy. TCR beta CDR3 region amplification was performed from RNA transcripts. When the TCR CDR3 underwent first-round RT-PCR, the HTBI primer set was used. TCRdb redid the calling of the multiplex PCR reads with MiXCR, one entry per CDR3 protein. Here the sample spans 600,000 to 900,000 distinct CDR3 sequences, over 15% being singletons. Source material: blood. The source is a man aged 18-30 years with Graves' hyperthyroidism.

This clonotype has a count of ten or more. The J gene is TRBJ2-1, the V gene TRBV27; unclear D gene. Trimming removed 0 bases from V and 3 bases from J, with 12 bases in between. This CDR3 spans 16 amino acids. Germline CDR1 MNHEY, CDR2 SMNVEV (reference sequence). CDR3 nucleotide sequence: TGTGCCAGCAGTTTATCCCTCCCCCTCCTCTACAATGAGCAGTTCTTC. This sequence encodes CASSLSLPLLYNEQFF.

This clonotype was counted at least ten times. The CDR3 coding sequence is TGCAGCGTTTGGAGTCGACTAAAGAGCACAGATACGCAGTATTTT. Amino acid sequence: CSVWSRLKSTDTQYF. This chain joins TRBV29-1 and TRBJ2-3, with a tentative D call TRBD2 (5 bases). The germline V gene has CDR1 SQVTM and CDR2 ANQGSEA. V was shortened by 5 bases and J by 0 bases, with 15 bases between the two germline ends. The CDR3 length is 15 residues.

The gene calls are TRBV7-9 and TRBJ2-7, with D tentatively TRBD2 (6 bases). Germline V CDR1 and CDR2: SEHNR, FQNEAQ (reference sequence). The CDR3 has 15 residues. The germline V and J ends were trimmed by 6 bases and 2 bases, with 17 bases remaining between them. DNA for the CDR3: TGTGCCAGCAGTCCTCCTACCGGGACTCCCTACGAGCAGTACTTC. It encodes CASSPPTGTPYEQYF.

This clonotype was seen at least ten times. The chain has TRBV6-2 or TRBV6-3 and TRBJ2-1, with D possibly TRBD1 on 6 matching bases. Germline-derived CDR1 and CDR2 are MNHEY and SVGEGT. The V end lost 7 bases, the J end lost 4 bases, and 20 bases lay between the germline ends. This CDR3 has 16 residues. CDR3: CASKGTGDTKYNEQFF. CDR3 DNA: TGTGCCAGCAAAGGAACCGGGGACACTAAATACAATGAGCAGTTCTTC.

V is TRBV9 and J is TRBJ2-5, with TRBD2 identical over 16 bases. The CDR3 is 17 amino acids. Germline-derived CDR1 and CDR2 are SGDLS and YYNGEE. With 4 bases clipped from V and 4 bases from J, the junction kept 7 bases outside the gene matches. The CDR3 region is CASSPGTSGRASETQYF. CDR3 sequence (DNA): TGTGCCAGCAGCCCCGGGACTAGCGGGAGGGCCTCAGAGACCCAGTACTTC.

This clonotype was detected many times. V and J are TRBV7-2 and TRBJ2-3; 9 bases match TRBD2. The CDR3 contains 16 residues. V shed 2 bases and J 7 bases; nucleotides not matched to a gene: 10. Germline CDR1 reads SGHTA; CDR2 reads FQGNSA. CDR3 sequence reads: CASSLKTAGGLHTQYF. The CDR3 nucleotides read TGTGCCAGCAGCTTAAAAACAGCGGGAGGTCTGCATACGCAGTATTTT. The variable domain in full, completed from reference TRBV7-2 and TRBJ2-3, reads GAGVSQSPSNKVTEKGKDVELRCDPISGHTALYWYRQSLGQGLEFLIYFQGNSAPDKSGLPSDRFSAERTGGSVSTLTIQRTQQEDSAVYLCASSLKTAGGLHTQYFGPGTRLTVL.

This clonotype was seen repeatedly, ten times or more. This chain uses TRBV7-3 with TRBJ1-2; 8 nucleotides align to TRBD1. Per germline, CDR1 SGHTA and CDR2 FQGTGA. CDR3 length equals 13 residues. V lost 3 bases and J lost 8; bases outside the gene matches: 5. Written as DNA, the CDR3 is TGTGCCAGCAGCTTGACAGGGGAAGCAGGCTACACCTTC. Translated, it gives CASSLTGEAGYTF.

This clonotype was picked up a small number of times. The rearrangement uses TRBV10-3 and TRBJ2-1; D is possibly TRBD2 (6 bases). The CDR3 spans 15 residues. Germline V gives CDR1 ENHRY, CDR2 SYGVKD. V lost 2 bases and J lost 4, with 12 bases in between. The CDR3 DNA sequence: TGTGCCATCAGTGAGACAGGCGGGAATTACAATGAGCAGTTCTTC. Translated: CAISETGGNYNEQFF.

This clonotype was picked up a small number of times. CDR3 residues: CASSRASGSFYEQYF. The DNA of the CDR3 is TGTGCCAGCAGTCGGGCTAGCGGGAGTTTTTACGAGCAGTACTTC. This rearrangement joins TRBV2 to TRBJ2-7, with 10 bases identical to TRBD2. The J segment lost 4 bases and the V segment lost 5 bases, leaving 8 bases of the junction unmatched. CDR1 is SNHLY, CDR2 FYNNEI, per germline. The CDR3 spans 15 residues. Complete variable domain (other parts from reference TRBV2 and TRBJ2-7): EPEVTQTPSHQVTQMGQEVILRCVPISNHLYFYWYRQILGQKVEFLVSFYNNEISEKSEIFDDQFSVERPDGSNFTLKIRSTKLEDSAMYFCASSRASGSFYEQYFGPGTRLTVT.

In this sample, this clonotype turned up a few times. The rearrangement links TRBV19 to TRBJ2-3, with 11 bases fitting TRBD1. The V gene end was trimmed by 2 bases and the J gene end by 8 bases; junction bases not matched to a gene: 6. The CDR3 is 15 amino acids. Germline V lookup: CDR1 LNHDA, CDR2 SQIVND (reference sequence). Here the CDR3 DNA reads TGTGCCAGTAGTATACGGACAGGGGGCGCGAGTACGCAGTATTTT. Amino acids: CASSIRTGGASTQYF. Complete variable domain (other parts from reference TRBV19 and TRBJ2-3): DGGITQSPKYLFRKEGQNVTLSCEQNLNHDAMYWYRQDPGQGLRLIYYSQIVNDFQKGDIAEGYSVSREKKESFPLTVTSAQKNPTAFYLCASSIRTGGASTQYFGPGTRLTVL.

This clonotype appeared many times. V gene TRBV12-3 or TRBV12-4 combines with J gene TRBJ2-1; 11 bases are a match to TRBD2. V lost 6 bases, J lost 2 bases, and 12 bases stayed unmatched. The CDR3 extends over 18 amino acids. CDR3: CASSPGTSGRGPYNEQFF. DNA for the CDR3: TGTGCCAGCAGCCCCGGGACTAGCGGTCGGGGCCCCTACAATGAGCAGTTCTTC.

This clonotype was seen a single time. The chain carries TRBV28 and TRBJ2-1; 8 nucleotides align to TRBD2. CDR3 length: 15 amino acids. The germline V gene has CDR1 MDHEN and CDR2 SYDVKM. Germline trimming cut 3 bases from V and 8 bases from J; bases unmatched to any gene: 9. The CDR3 nucleotides read TGTGCCAGCAGTTTCCCTAGCGGGTGGAACCATGAGCAGTTCTTC. It encodes CASSFPSGWNHEQFF.

This clonotype was counted between two and nine times. The gene calls are TRBV4-1 and TRBJ2-5, with 7 positions matching TRBD1. The CDR3 is 14 residues long. Germline loops: CDR1 MGHRA, CDR2 YSYEKL. With 3 bases clipped from V and 4 bases from J, the junction kept 5 bases outside the gene matches. The CDR3 region has the DNA TGCGCCAGCAGCCAGGTGACAGGGAGAGAGACCCAGTACTTC. Translating gives CASSQVTGRETQYF.

This clonotype was recorded a few times. The chain has TRBV6-2 or TRBV6-3 and TRBJ2-2; D perhaps matches TRBD1 (6 bases). This CDR3 is 16 amino acids long. The V end lost 2 bases, the J end lost 2 bases, and 12 bases lay between the germline ends. The germline V gene has CDR1 MNHEY and CDR2 SVGEGT. As DNA, the CDR3 is TGTGCCAGCAGTTACCTATGGACAGACAACACCGGGGAGCTGTTTTTT. Amino acids: CASSYLWTDNTGELFF.

This clonotype was counted a few times. The chain has TRBV12-3 or TRBV12-4 and TRBJ1-2; TRBD1 matches 7 bases. The CDR3 sequence is 14 residues long. V gave up 6 bases and J gave up 4 bases; unmatched junction bases: 8. CDR3 bases: TGTGCCAGCAGACCCCTAGCAGGGGGCTATGGCTACACCTTC. It yields the protein CASRPLAGGYGYTF.

This clonotype turned up a few times. The chain has TRBV7-6 and TRBJ2-3, with D unresolved. Germline CDR1 is SGHVS and CDR2 is FNYEAQ. CDR3 length equals 15 residues. V shed 2 bases and J shed 2 bases, with 11 bases lying between them. Written as DNA, the CDR3 is TGTGCCAGCAGCTTATCGAGGCAAATCACAGATACGCAGTATTTT. Its protein is CASSLSRQITDTQYF.

This clonotype showed up many times. The V gene is TRBV15, the J gene TRBJ2-4; TRBD2 matches at 7 bases. The V and J ends lost 3 bases and 8 bases, in that order; junction bases with no gene match: 10. CDR1 is LNHNV and CDR2 is YYDKDF in the germline V gene (reference sequence). The CDR3 spans 15 residues. CDR3 DNA: TGTGCCACCAGCAGTGGGAGGGCATATTACGACATTCAGTACTTC. Protein: CATSSGRAYYDIQYF. Full variable domain (missing parts from reference TRBV15 and TRBJ2-4): DAMVIQNPRYQVTQFGKPVTLSCSQTLNHNVMYWYQQKSSQAPKLLFHYYDKDFNNEADTPDNFQSRRPNTSFCFLDIRSPGLGDTAMYLCATSSGRAYYDIQYFGAGTRLSVL.

The CDR3 spells CASSLDQDTQYF. The CDR3 bases are TGTGCCAGCAGTCTAGATCAAGATACGCAGTATTTT. The V gene is TRBV5-5, the J gene TRBJ2-3, with D unclear. Germline V gives CDR1 SGHKS, CDR2 YYEKEE (reference sequence). Between the trimmed V and J ends, which lost 5 bases and 5 bases, there was a span of 9 bases. The CDR3 extends over 12 amino acids.

This clonotype was detected ten times or more. The V call is TRBV28, the J call TRBJ1-2; D unresolved. The germline gives CDR1 MDHEN, CDR2 SYDVKM. V lost 1 base to trimming and J lost 7 bases, with 16 bases between them. CDR3 size: 15 residues. The chain's CDR3 is CASSLSNWGRVGYTF. The CDR3 DNA reads as TGTGCCAGCAGTTTATCCAACTGGGGAAGGGTTGGCTACACCTTC.

This clonotype was seen ten or more times. V gene TRBV6-1 combines with J gene TRBJ2-7; D unclear. V was clipped by 6 bases and J by 4 bases, with 16 bases between them. The germline gives CDR1 MNHNS, CDR2 SASEGT. The CDR3 is 14 residues long. CDR3 sequence reads: CASSPDLKPYEQYF. The CDR3, as DNA: TGTGCCAGCAGCCCAGACCTAAAACCTTACGAGCAGTACTTC.

This clonotype was counted only a few times. The chain employs TRBV2 and TRBJ2-1, with a weak D call TRBD2 (6 bases). This CDR3 is 16 amino acids long. V was trimmed by 4 bases and J by 3 bases, leaving 16 bases between them. CDR1 is SNHLY and CDR2 is FYNNEI in the germline V gene. CDR3 sequence: CASSGTGAGLYNEQFF. The CDR3 DNA reads TGTGCCAGCAGTGGGACTGGGGCGGGACTCTACAATGAGCAGTTCTTC.

The chain is built from TRBV3-1 and TRBJ1-1, with a weak D call TRBD1 (6 bases). Germline V gene data show CDR1 as LGHDT and CDR2 as YNNKEL (reference sequence). The CDR3 covers 14 residues. Deletions cut 2 bases from V and 1 base from J, with 8 bases between. CDR3 protein: CASSQPGQNTEAFF. CDR3 nucleotides: TGTGCCAGCAGCCAACCGGGACAGAACACTGAAGCTTTCTTT.

This clonotype has more than one count but fewer than ten. The chain couples TRBV15 to TRBJ2-7; the D is unclear. Trimming shortened V by 0 bases and J by 0 bases, and 9 bases separated the two germline ends. CDR3 length equals 15 residues. CDR1 and CDR2 (germline): LNHNV, YYDKDF (reference sequence). CDR3 in amino acids: CATSRDLSSSYEQYF. CDR3 DNA sequence: TGTGCCACCAGCAGAGATTTGAGCAGCTCCTACGAGCAGTACTTC.

This clonotype was seen many times. The V gene is TRBV28, the J gene TRBJ2-1, with 11 bases lining up with TRBD2. The CDR3 extends over 13 amino acids. V shed 7 bases, J shed 8 bases, and the junction held 4 bases outside the gene matches. Germline loops: CDR1 MDHEN, CDR2 SYDVKM. CDR3 nucleotides: TGTGCCAGCAACCCACTAGCGGGAGATGAGCAGTTCTTC. Translating gives CASNPLAGDEQFF.

Regarding this clonotype: A read error is possible here, since a much larger clone lies one base away. The chain joins TRBV6-9 to TRBJ1-1; D call uncertain. Germline V gene sequence: CDR1 MNHGY, CDR2 SVAAGI. Trimming pared 7 bases from V and 1 base from J, leaving 13 bases between. This CDR3 is built from 14 residues. CDR3 sequence: CASNYQHPNTEAFF. Here the CDR3 DNA reads TGTGCCAGCAATTACCAACACCCGAACACTGAAGCTTTCTTT.